These 15 T cell receptor beta chains originate from one sample sequenced in a study of patients and donors after allogeneic stem cell transplantation. TCRdb analysed the RT-PCR reads with MiXCR anew, one entry per CDR3 protein. The repertoire holds almost 90,000 distinct CDR3 sequences, 5% seen once, with roughly 2.5% in the top ten. Material for sequencing was blood, either unsorted or a sorted T cell fraction (not recorded which). The source is a human donor who was either an allogeneic HSCT recipient or a stem cell or donor lymphocyte infusion donor (not recorded which). It is not recorded whose cells these are; they may come from a transplant donor.

Many counts were recorded for this clonotype. V is TRBV7-3 and J is TRBJ2-1; the D gene is possibly TRBD1 (5 bases). Looked up from germline, CDR1 is SGHTA and CDR2 is FQGTGA. Trimming left V 1 base short and J 8 bases short, with 15 bases between. The CDR3 totals 15 residues. The CDR3 here is CASSLRWGRLDEQFF. CDR3 coding DNA: TGTGCCAGCAGCTTAAGATGGGGCCGTCTTGATGAGCAGTTCTTC.

This clonotype was seen ten or more times. The chain recombines TRBV9 with TRBJ1-3, with D unresolved. V was pared by 1 base and J by 9 bases, with 11 bases between. The germline CDR1 and CDR2 sequences are SGDLS and YYNGEE. The CDR3 covers 13 residues. CDR3 sequence reads: CASSVLVPGTIYF. The CDR3 nucleotides read TGTGCCAGCAGCGTACTTGTGCCGGGCACCATATATTTT.

This clonotype was detected ten times or more. J is TRBJ2-2 and V is TRBV5-1; D not resolved. The CDR3 loop spans 11 amino acids. Trimming cost V 2 bases and J 7 bases, with 3 bases left between them. CDR1 and CDR2 from the germline V gene are SGHRS and YFSETQ. As DNA, the CDR3 is TGCGCCAGCAGCTTCATCGGGGAGCTGTTTTTT. Protein sequence: CASSFIGELFF.

This clonotype appeared many times. The genes are TRBV7-8 and TRBJ2-3; 7 bases align to TRBD2. The ends lost 6 bases at V and 5 bases at J; junction bases unmatched: 5. Germline CDR1 is SGHVS and CDR2 is FQNEAQ. The CDR3 consists of 13 residues. CDR3 residues: CASSGGGLDTQYF. In DNA form, the CDR3 reads TGTGCCAGCAGTGGGGGGGGATTAGATACGCAGTATTTT.

The CDR3 nucleotides are TGTGCCAGCAGCACCCGGACTGGCACAGATACGCAGTATTTT. This codes for CASSTRTGTDTQYF. The chain employs TRBV5-6 and TRBJ2-3, with D possibly matching TRBD2 (5 bases). Germline V CDR1 and CDR2: SGHDT, YYEEEE. Between the trimmed V and J ends, which lost 4 bases and 1 base, there was a span of 10 bases. The CDR3 runs 14 residues.

This clonotype was picked up many times. The J gene is TRBJ2-1, the V gene TRBV19; TRBD2 matches 9 bases. The J segment lost 6 bases and the V segment lost 6 bases, leaving 9 bases of the junction unmatched. This CDR3 contains 15 residues. Germline lookup yields CDR1 LNHDA and CDR2 SQIVND (reference sequence). The CDR3 nucleotides are TGTGCCAGTAGATTGCGGGGGGGGCAGTTCAATGAGCAGTTCTTC. As protein: CASRLRGGQFNEQFF.

Turning to this clonotype: One base away lies a much larger clone, so this may be a sequencing read error. V and J are TRBV7-2 and TRBJ2-1; D call uncertain. The germline CDR1 and CDR2 sequences are SGHTA and FQGNSA. This CDR3 comprises 14 residues. V was clipped by 2 bases and J by 9 bases, with 14 bases between them. The CDR3 here is CASSLQVKPSEQFF. CDR3 bases: TGTGCCAGCAGCTTACAGGTAAAGCCTAGTGAGCAGTTCTTC.

This clonotype was seen at least ten times. The chain is built from TRBV20-1 and TRBJ1-4; a possible D gene is TRBD1 (5 bases). Trimming removed 2 bases from V and 3 bases from J, with 7 bases in between. From germline, CDR1 is DFQATT and CDR2 SNEGSKA (reference sequence). This CDR3 is 13 amino acids long. This CDR3 reads CSARWGPNEKLFF. The CDR3 nucleotides read TGCAGTGCTAGATGGGGCCCTAATGAAAAACTGTTTTTT.

This clonotype was recorded many times. This chain links TRBV7-9 with TRBJ2-1; 9 bases map to TRBD2. The V segment lost 4 bases and the J segment 4 bases; nucleotides outside the gene matches: 8. Germline loops: CDR1 SEHNR, CDR2 FQNEAQ (reference sequence). This CDR3 is built from 16 residues. The CDR3 DNA sequence: TGTGCCAGCAGCTCCTTTCCTAGCGGGACTTACAATGAGCAGTTCTTC. Its protein product is CASSSFPSGTYNEQFF.

This clonotype was observed at least ten times. The chain combines TRBV2 with TRBJ2-7, with D unclear. Germline-derived CDR1 and CDR2 are SNHLY and FYNNEI. Trimming removed 2 bases at V and 0 bases at J, with 8 bases between. The CDR3 is made up of 14 amino acids. The CDR3 loop is CASSEQGSSYEQYF. The CDR3 DNA sequence: TGTGCCAGCAGTGAACAAGGCAGCTCCTACGAGCAGTACTTC.

The J gene is TRBJ1-2, the V gene TRBV3-1; D is uncertain. The CDR3 sequence is 13 residues long. The germline V gene encodes CDR1 LGHDT and CDR2 YNNKEL (reference sequence). V lost 0 bases to trimming and J lost 6 bases, with 8 bases between them. The CDR3 protein is CASSQDRHNGYTF. The CDR3 DNA reads as TGTGCCAGCAGCCAAGATCGGCACAATGGCTACACCTTC.

This clonotype has at least ten counts. The chain recombines TRBV28 with TRBJ1-2; maybe TRBD1 (5 bases). Germline V lookup: CDR1 MDHEN, CDR2 SYDVKM. CDR3 length: 17 residues. V was trimmed by 7 bases and J by 0 bases, leaving 21 bases between them. The CDR3 DNA follows: TGTGCCAGCATTGGGGACGATCAGACAGCTTCTAACTATGGCTACACCTTC. It yields the protein CASIGDDQTASNYGYTF.

In this sample, this clonotype turned up a few times. The chain recombines TRBV10-1 with TRBJ2-7, with D maybe TRBD1 (6 bases). The CDR3 is made up of 13 amino acids. Germline V gives CDR1 WNHNN, CDR2 SYGVQD (reference sequence). V was pared by 6 bases and J by 3 bases, with 12 bases between. The CDR3 bases are TGCGCCAGCAGCCCAGGGGTGGGCTACGAGCAGTACTTC. This codes for CASSPGVGYEQYF.

This clonotype was seen ten or more times. The chain joins TRBV20-1 to TRBJ2-1; D is possibly TRBD1 or TRBD2 (5 bases each). Trimming removed 0 bases from V and 10 bases from J, with 16 bases in between. The CDR3 runs 14 residues. The V gene's germline CDR1 is DFQATT and CDR2 SNEGSKA (reference sequence). The CDR3 here is CSARDRVGTGEQFF. DNA for the CDR3: TGCAGTGCTAGAGATCGAGTAGGGACCGGAGAGCAGTTCTTC.

This clonotype was observed many times. The rearrangement links TRBV3-1 to TRBJ2-1; tentatively, D is TRBD1 (5 bases). The CDR3 runs 14 residues. Looked up from germline, CDR1 is LGHDT and CDR2 is YNNKEL (reference sequence). V lost 0 bases and J 15 bases, leaving 18 bases between the germline ends. The CDR3 loop is CASSQDLRTLTPFF. In nucleotides, the CDR3 is TGTGCCAGCAGCCAAGATCTACGGACACTTACTCCGTTCTTC.